The entry below gives a single TCR beta chain sequence along with its context. This specimen belongs to a study of blood T cell repertoires in COVID-19. Across the study: The study drew acute and convalescent COVID-19 samples from the United States, Italy and Spain. Nucleic acid was either cDNA or gDNA, and it came from T cells, B-cell-depleted T cells, or PBMCs.

Per the study methods: Reference gene primer amplification yielded estimated nucleated cell counts. Data came from immunoSEQ multiplex PCR; TCRdb stores just in-frame clones and leaves some out. Clone size and the V and J calls come from that table; the DNA yielded D and trimming. The profile shows about 280,000 clones, 88% of them singletons. Seattle enrolled patients during active infection and tracked them longitudinally. This sequence was found in a woman in her 30s with COVID-19, enrolled during active disease. The sequenced material came from peripheral blood.

The CDR3 DNA reads TGTGCCTGGGTTAGCGGGAGGGGCACAGATACGCAGTATTTT. Its protein product is CAWVSGRGTDTQYF. V and J are TRBV30 and TRBJ2-3, with 11 bases aligning to TRBD2. The length of the CDR3 is 14 residues. J lost 1 base, V lost 5 bases, and 2 bases had no gene match. Germline loops: CDR1 GTSNPN, CDR2 SVGIG (reference sequence).